The 8 T cell receptor beta chains below were found in one sample sequenced in a study of T-cell reconstitution after alpha-beta-depleted transplantation in children. Preparation of the TCRbeta library involved a method that used unique molecular identifiers. TCRdb reprocessed the PCR reads via MiXCR and lists one record per CDR3 protein. This sample has around 700,000 distinct CDR3 sequences, with around 12% found just once. This specimen was PBMCs, taken before TCRalphabeta/CD19-depleted stem cell transplant. These receptors originate from a girl aged 2-15 years with congenital amegakaryocytic thrombocytopenia, due to receive a stem cell transplant.

This clonotype showed up many times. The chain joins TRBV29-1 to TRBJ2-1; 9 bases match TRBD1. The length of the CDR3 is 16 residues. The ends lost 2 bases at V and 4 bases at J; junction bases unmatched: 9. The V gene's germline CDR1 is SQVTM and CDR2 ANQGSEA. The CDR3 DNA is TGCAGCGTTGAATTGGTTTCAGGACAGGGGTACAATGAGCAGTTCTTC. Translation gives CSVELVSGQGYNEQFF.

The J gene is TRBJ2-3, the V gene TRBV10-1; 10 bases map to TRBD2. Germline loops: CDR1 WNHNN, CDR2 SYGVQD (reference sequence). The ends lost 4 bases at V and 0 bases at J; junction bases unmatched: 10. CDR3 length: 18 residues. The CDR3 DNA is TGCGCCAGCAGTGGAAAGGAACTAGCGGGACGAAGCACAGATACGCAGTATTTT. As protein: CASSGKELAGRSTDTQYF.

The table lists this clonotype with many counts. The J gene is TRBJ2-7, the V gene TRBV5-1, with D unresolved. CDR1 and CDR2 (germline): SGHRS, YFSETQ. The CDR3 has 13 residues. V lost 1 base to trimming and J lost 5 bases, with 10 bases between them. The CDR3 bases are TGCGCCAGCAGCTTGACTGATCCTCACGAGCAGTACTTC. This encodes CASSLTDPHEQYF.

This clonotype was seen a few times. The chain employs TRBV15 and TRBJ2-3; D call uncertain. Germline loops: CDR1 LNHNV, CDR2 YYDKDF (reference sequence). The CDR3 is 15 residues long. V was clipped by 1 base and J by 4 bases, with 12 bases between them. This chain's CDR3 is CATSRGDESADTQYF. CDR3 nucleotide sequence: TGTGCCACCAGCAGAGGGGATGAGAGCGCAGATACGCAGTATTTT.

This clonotype came up many times. The rearrangement links TRBV12-3 or TRBV12-4 to TRBJ2-7; 9 positions agree with TRBD2. Trimming took 3 bases from V and 2 from J; bases not matched to a gene: 2. CDR3 length: 14 amino acids. CDR3 nucleotide sequence: TGTGCCAGCAGTTTGACTAGCGGACCCTACGAGCAGTACTTC. Residues: CASSLTSGPYEQYF.

The count of this clonotype is one. The gene calls are TRBV20-1 and TRBJ2-1; D ambiguous. V was shortened by 4 bases and J by 6 bases, with 10 bases between the two germline ends. The germline CDR1 and CDR2 sequences are DFQATT and SNEGSKA (reference sequence). This CDR3 is built from 12 residues. The CDR3 sequence: CSATELRNEQFF. CDR3 DNA sequence: TGCAGTGCTACCGAACTACGCAATGAGCAGTTCTTC.

The V and J genes are TRBV7-2 and TRBJ2-7; 7 bases match TRBD1. The CDR3 length is 16 residues. Germline CDR1 and CDR2: SGHTA and FQGNSA. Unmatched junction bases numbered 16, after V lost 5 bases and J lost 6 bases. CDR3 amino acids: CASSPRTGTAKGEQYF. CDR3 sequence (DNA): TGTGCCAGCAGCCCACGCACCGGGACAGCGAAGGGCGAGCAGTACTTC.

In DNA, the CDR3 is TGTGCCCGGAAAGCGCGAACAGCGTTCGGAGGGCCACGAAACATTCAGTACTTC. Its protein is CARKARTAFGGPRNIQYF. The V call is TRBV9, the J call TRBJ2-4; tentative D call: TRBD2 (6 bases). The V end was cut by 10 bases, the J end by 6 bases, with 32 bases between. This CDR3 is 18 amino acids long. CDR1 SGDLS and CDR2 YYNGEE come from the germline V gene.